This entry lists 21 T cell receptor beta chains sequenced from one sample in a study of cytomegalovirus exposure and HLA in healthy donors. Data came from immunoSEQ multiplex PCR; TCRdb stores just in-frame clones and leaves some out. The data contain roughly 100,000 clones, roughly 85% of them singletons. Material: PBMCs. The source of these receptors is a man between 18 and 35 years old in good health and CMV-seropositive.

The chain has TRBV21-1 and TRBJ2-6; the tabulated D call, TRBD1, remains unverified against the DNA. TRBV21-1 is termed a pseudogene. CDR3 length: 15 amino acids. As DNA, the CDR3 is TGTGCCAGCAGCAAAGGGCTGACTGGGGCCAACGTCCTGACTTTC. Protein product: CASSKGLTGANVLTF.

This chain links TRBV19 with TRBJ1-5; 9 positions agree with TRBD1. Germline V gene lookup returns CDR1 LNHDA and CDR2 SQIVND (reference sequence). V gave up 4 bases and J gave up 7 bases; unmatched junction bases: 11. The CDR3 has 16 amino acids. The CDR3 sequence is CASSNIWTGDRQPQHF. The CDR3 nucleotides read TGTGCCAGTAGTAACATCTGGACAGGGGACCGCCAGCCCCAGCATTTT.

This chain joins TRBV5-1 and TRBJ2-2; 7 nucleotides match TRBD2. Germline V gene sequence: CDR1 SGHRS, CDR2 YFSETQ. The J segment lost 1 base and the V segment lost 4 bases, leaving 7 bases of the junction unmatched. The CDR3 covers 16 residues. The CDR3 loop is CASSLQPSGNTGELFF. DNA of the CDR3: TGCGCCAGCAGCCTCCAGCCTAGCGGGAACACCGGGGAGCTGTTTTTT.

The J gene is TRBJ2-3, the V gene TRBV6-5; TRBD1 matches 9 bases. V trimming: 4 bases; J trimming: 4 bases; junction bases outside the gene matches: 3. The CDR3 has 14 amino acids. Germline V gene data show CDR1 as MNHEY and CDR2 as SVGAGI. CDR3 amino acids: CASSLGQGADTQYF. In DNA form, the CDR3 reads TGTGCCAGCAGTTTGGGACAGGGCGCAGATACGCAGTATTTT.

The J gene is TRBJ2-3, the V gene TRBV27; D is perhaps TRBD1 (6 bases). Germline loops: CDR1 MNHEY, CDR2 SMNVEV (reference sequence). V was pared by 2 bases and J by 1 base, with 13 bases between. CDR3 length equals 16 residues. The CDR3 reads CASSLLDPGGTDTQYF. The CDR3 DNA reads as TGTGCCAGCAGTTTACTGGACCCAGGGGGCACAGATACGCAGTATTTT.

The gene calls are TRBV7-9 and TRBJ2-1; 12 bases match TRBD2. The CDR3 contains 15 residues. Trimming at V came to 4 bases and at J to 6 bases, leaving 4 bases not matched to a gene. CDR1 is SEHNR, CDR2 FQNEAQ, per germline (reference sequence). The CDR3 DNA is TGTGCCAGCAGCTGGGGACTAGCGGGCAGCAATGAGCAGTTCTTC. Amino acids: CASSWGLAGSNEQFF.

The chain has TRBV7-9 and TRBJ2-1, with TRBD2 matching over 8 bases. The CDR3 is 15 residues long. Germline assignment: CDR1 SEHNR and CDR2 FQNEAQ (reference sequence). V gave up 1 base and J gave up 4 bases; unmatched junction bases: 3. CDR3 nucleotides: TGTGCCAGCAGCTTAGAAACTAGCGGTTACAATGAGCAGTTCTTC. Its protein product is CASSLETSGYNEQFF.

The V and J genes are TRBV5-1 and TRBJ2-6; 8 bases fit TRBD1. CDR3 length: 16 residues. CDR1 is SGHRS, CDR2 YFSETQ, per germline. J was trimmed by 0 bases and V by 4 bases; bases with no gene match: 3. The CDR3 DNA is TGCGCCAGCAGCACAGGGGGGTACTCTGGGGCCAACGTCCTGACTTTC. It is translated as CASSTGGYSGANVLTF.

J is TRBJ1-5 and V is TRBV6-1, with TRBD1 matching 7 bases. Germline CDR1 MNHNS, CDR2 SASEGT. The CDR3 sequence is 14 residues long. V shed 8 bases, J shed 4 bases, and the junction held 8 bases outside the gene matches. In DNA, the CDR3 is TGTGCCAGCCACCGAGGGGGCGGGAATCAGCCCCAGCATTTT. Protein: CASHRGGGNQPQHF.

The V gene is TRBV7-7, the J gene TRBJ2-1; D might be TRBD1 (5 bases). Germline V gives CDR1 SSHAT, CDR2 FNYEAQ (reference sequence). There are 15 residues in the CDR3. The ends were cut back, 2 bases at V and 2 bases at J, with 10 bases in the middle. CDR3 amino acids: CASSLFQGTYNEQFF. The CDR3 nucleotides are TGTGCCAGCAGCTTATTTCAGGGAACCTACAATGAGCAGTTCTTC.

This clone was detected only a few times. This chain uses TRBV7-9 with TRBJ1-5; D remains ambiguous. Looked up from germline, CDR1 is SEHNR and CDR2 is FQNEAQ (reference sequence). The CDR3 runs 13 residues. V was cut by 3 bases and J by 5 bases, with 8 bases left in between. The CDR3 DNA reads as TGTGCCAGCAGCTTCTCCCCCGATCAGCCCCAGCATTTT. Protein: CASSFSPDQPQHF. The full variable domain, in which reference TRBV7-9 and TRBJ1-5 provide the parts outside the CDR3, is DTGVSQNPRHKITKRGQNVTFRCDPISEHNRLYWYRQTLGQGPEFLTYFQNEAQLEKSRLLSDRFSAERPKGSFSTLEIQRTEQGDSAMYLCASSFSPDQPQHFGDGTRLSIL.

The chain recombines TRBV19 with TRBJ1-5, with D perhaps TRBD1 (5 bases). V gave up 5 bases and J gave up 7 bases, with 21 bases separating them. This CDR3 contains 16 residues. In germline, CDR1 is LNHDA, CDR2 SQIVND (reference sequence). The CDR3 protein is CASSLSGGHRDQPQHF. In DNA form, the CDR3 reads TGTGCCAGTAGTCTCTCGGGAGGACACCGGGACCAGCCCCAGCATTTT. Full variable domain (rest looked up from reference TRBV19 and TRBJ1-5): DGGITQSPKYLFRKEGQNVTLSCEQNLNHDAMYWYRQDPGQGLRLIYYSQIVNDFQKGDIAEGYSVSREKKESFPLTVTSAQKNPTAFYLCASSLSGGHRDQPQHFGDGTRLSIL.

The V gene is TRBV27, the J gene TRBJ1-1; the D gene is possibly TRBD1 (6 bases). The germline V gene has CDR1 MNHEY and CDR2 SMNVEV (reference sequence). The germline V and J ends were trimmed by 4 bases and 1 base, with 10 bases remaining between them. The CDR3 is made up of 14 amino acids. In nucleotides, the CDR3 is TGTGCCAGCAGTTACGGGACAAAGAACACTGAAGCTTTCTTT. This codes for CASSYGTKNTEAFF.

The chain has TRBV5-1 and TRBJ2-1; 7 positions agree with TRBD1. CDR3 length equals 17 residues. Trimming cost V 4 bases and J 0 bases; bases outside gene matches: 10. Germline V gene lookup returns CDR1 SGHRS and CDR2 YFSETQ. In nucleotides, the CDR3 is TGCGCCAGCAGCCGAAGGGACAGCTACCTCTCCTACAATGAGCAGTTCTTC. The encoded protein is CASSRRDSYLSYNEQFF.

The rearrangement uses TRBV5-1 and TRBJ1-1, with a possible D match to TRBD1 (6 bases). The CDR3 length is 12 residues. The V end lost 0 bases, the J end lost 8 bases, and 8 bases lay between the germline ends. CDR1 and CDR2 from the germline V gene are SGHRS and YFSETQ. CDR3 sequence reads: CASSLDGTEAFF. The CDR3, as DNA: TGCGCCAGCAGCTTGGACGGGACAGAAGCTTTCTTT.

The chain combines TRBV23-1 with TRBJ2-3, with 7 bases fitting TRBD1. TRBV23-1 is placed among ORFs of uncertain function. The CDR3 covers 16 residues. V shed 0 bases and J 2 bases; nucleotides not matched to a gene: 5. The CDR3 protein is CASSQSGGQFTDTQYF. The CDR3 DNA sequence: TGCGCCAGCAGTCAATCTGGGGGACAGTTCACAGATACGCAGTATTTT.

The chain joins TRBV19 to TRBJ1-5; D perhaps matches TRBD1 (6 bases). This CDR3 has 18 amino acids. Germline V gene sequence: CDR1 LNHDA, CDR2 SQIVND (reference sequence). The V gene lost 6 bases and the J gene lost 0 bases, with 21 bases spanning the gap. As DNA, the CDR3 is TGTGCCAGTAGCCGGCAGGGGTTTGGTCCCCGTAGCAATCAGCCCCAGCATTTT. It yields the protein CASSRQGFGPRSNQPQHF.

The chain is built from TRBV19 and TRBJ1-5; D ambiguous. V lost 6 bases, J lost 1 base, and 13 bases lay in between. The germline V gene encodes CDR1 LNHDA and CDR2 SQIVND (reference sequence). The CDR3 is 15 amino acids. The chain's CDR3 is CASRTLARSNQPQHF. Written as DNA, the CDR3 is TGTGCCAGTAGGACTCTAGCCAGGAGCAATCAGCCCCAGCATTTT.

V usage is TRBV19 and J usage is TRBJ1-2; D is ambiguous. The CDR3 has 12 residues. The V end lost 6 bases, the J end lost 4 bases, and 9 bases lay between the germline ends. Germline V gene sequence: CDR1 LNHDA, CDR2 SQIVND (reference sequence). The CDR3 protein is CASRSDIYGYTF. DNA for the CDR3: TGTGCCAGTAGATCAGACATCTATGGCTACACCTTC.

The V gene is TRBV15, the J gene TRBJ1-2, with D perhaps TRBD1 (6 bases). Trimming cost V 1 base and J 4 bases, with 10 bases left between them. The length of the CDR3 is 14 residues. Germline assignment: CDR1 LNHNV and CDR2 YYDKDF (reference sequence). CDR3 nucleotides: TGTGCCACCAGCAGAGGCAGGACAGTCTATGGCTACACCTTC. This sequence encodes CATSRGRTVYGYTF.

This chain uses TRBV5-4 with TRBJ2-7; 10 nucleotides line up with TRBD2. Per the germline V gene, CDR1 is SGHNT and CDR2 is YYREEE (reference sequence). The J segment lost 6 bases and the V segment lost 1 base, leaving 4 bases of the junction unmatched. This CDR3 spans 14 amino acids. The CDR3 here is CASSLLAGGGEQYF. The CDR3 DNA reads TGTGCCAGCAGCTTGTTAGCGGGAGGCGGCGAGCAGTACTTC.